This T cell receptor beta chain was captured in a study of Ad26.COV2.S vaccination and SARS-CoV-2 variants. The CDR3 runs to 14 residues. Produced via immunoSEQ multiplex PCR; TCRdb's table is partial and in-frame only. This repertoire shows roughly 180,000 clones, approximately 88% found once; its top ten account for less than 6%. The input for sequencing was peripheral blood, taken after recovery from COVID-19. This chain connects TRBV1 to TRBJ2-7. TRBV1 is termed a pseudogene. The receptor comes from a human donor who had recovered from COVID-19. CDR3 coding DNA: TGCACCAGCAGCCAAGATCGGGGCGGCTACGAGCAGTACTTC. Protein sequence: CTSSQDRGGYEQYF.